This is a list of T cell receptor beta chains from one sample in a study of control samples from healthy donors and cancer patients. TCRdb's copy holds only in-frame clones and misses some; the assay was immunoSEQ multiplex PCR. The repertoire includes about 130,000 clones, 80% to 95% of them detected once, and approximately 2% sits in the top ten. Sequencing was performed on blood. The receptors derive from a woman aged 45 to 65 in good health. CDR3s include the opening cysteine and the closing phenylalanine or tryptophan. Each record gives: V gene, clone size, D gene, J gene, CDR3 DNA, CDR3 protein. A D gene is named only where the DNA matches it firmly. Part of the rows lack a size; the others show once, few, many or a class for expanded clones.

>TRBV19|.|.|TRBJ1-2
TGTGCCAGTAGTATATCTCAGGGTGACTATGGCTACACCTTC
CASSISQGDYGYTF
>TRBV5-1|.|TRBD1|TRBJ1-1
TGCGCCAGCAGTAGACAGGGGGCTTCGGTCACTGAAGCTTTCTTT
CASSRQGASVTEAFF
>TRBV6-5|.|.|TRBJ1-1
TGTGCCAGCAGTTCCGTGGTCGGGGGGACTGAAGCTTTCTTT
CASSSVVGGTEAFF
>TRBV18|.|.|TRBJ2-3
TGTGCCAGCTCTCACAAAAACACAGATACGCAGTATTTT
CASSHKNTDTQYF
>TRBV28|.|.|TRBJ1-1
TGTGCCAGCAGAAAAATGGGAGGGAAAGGGGGCACTGAAGCTTTCTTT
CASRKMGGKGGTEAFF
>TRBV5-1|.|.|TRBJ2-7
TGCGCCAGCAGCTTGACAAGCTACGAGCAGTACTTC
CASSLTSYEQYF
>TRBV12-3/TRBV12-4|.|.|TRBJ2-2
TGTGCCAGCAGACTCGGCGGGGAGCTGTTTTTT
CASRLGGELFF
>TRBV18|once|.|TRBJ2-3
TGTGCCAGCTCACCTACTCAGGCAGATACGCAGTATTTT
CASSPTQADTQYF
>TRBV14|.|TRBD2|TRBJ2-7
TGTGCCAGCAGCCAAGAGGGCCTAGCGGGAACCAGGCAGTACTTC
CASSQEGLAGTRQYF
>TRBV7-8|.|.|TRBJ2-5
TGTGCCAGCAGCTTAGATCGGCCGATCCAAGAGACCCAGTACTTC
CASSLDRPIQETQYF
>TRBV27|.|TRBD1|TRBJ2-1
TGTGCCAGCAGGACCGGGACAGCCGCGTCGGGTGAGCAGTTCTTC
CASRTGTAASGEQFF
>TRBV11-2|.|TRBD1|TRBJ1-1
TGTGCCAGCAGCTGGGGGACAGGTATTAAGGCTGAAGCTTTCTTT
CASSWGTGIKAEAFF
>TRBV5-6|.|TRBD1|TRBJ1-2
TGTGCCAGCAGCTTGAACAGGGGGCTGGATGGCTACACCTTC
CASSLNRGLDGYTF
>TRBV29-1|.|.|TRBJ1-1
TGCAGCGTTGGGCCGGGGTTTACTGAAGCTTTCTTT
CSVGPGFTEAFF
>TRBV28|.|.|TRBJ2-7
TGTGCCAGCAGTACGGTATTCTCCTACGAGCAGTACTTC
CASSTVFSYEQYF
>TRBV28|.|TRBD2|TRBJ2-3
TGTGCCAGCTCTAGCGGGGACCACACAGATACGCAGTATTTT
CASSSGDHTDTQYF
>TRBV30|.|TRBD1|TRBJ1-2
TGTGCCTGGAGTTGGACAGGGGGCTCTCGTGGCTACACCTTC
CAWSWTGGSRGYTF
>TRBV28|.|.|TRBJ1-2
TGTGCCAGCAGTGCAACCCGGGGCTATGGCTACACCTTC
CASSATRGYGYTF
>TRBV12-5|once|.|TRBJ2-7
TGTGCTAGTGGTTTGCTCCTTAAGCCCCCGTGGGAGCAGTACTTC
CASGLLLKPPWEQYF
>TRBV27|.|TRBD1|TRBJ1-4
TGTGCCAGCAAAGACGGACAGGGACCGGGAAAACTGTTTTTT
CASKDGQGPGKLFF
>TRBV27|.|TRBD1|TRBJ1-2
TGTGCCAGCAGTCGCCGAGGGACAGGCGATTATGGCTACACCTTC
CASSRRGTGDYGYTF
>TRBV10-1|.|.|TRBJ1-2
TGCGCCAGCAGTGAGACGTCGGGGTATGGCTACACCTTC
CASSETSGYGYTF
>TRBV30|.|.|TRBJ1-5
TGTGCCTGGAGTGGGGGGGCGGGCAGCAATCAGCCCCAGCATTTT
CAWSGGAGSNQPQHF
>TRBV7-2|.|.|TRBJ2-3
TGTGCCAGCAGGGAAGGATTTAACACAGATACGCAGTATTTT
CASREGFNTDTQYF
>TRBV21-1|.|.|TRBJ1-6
TGTGCCAGCAGCAGACAGAAATCCTCCTATAATTCACCCCTCCACTTT
CASSRQKSSYNSPLHF
>TRBV18|.|TRBD1|TRBJ1-5
TGTGCCAGCTCACCCGCGACAGGGGGCGAGAATCAGCCCCAGCATTTT
CASSPATGGENQPQHF
>TRBV6-4|.|.|TRBJ1-6
TGTGCCAGCAGTGAGCAGGCCCGAGGCATGGCACCCCTCCACTTT
CASSEQARGMAPLHF
>TRBV9|.|.|TRBJ1-4
TGTGCCAGCAGCGTAGCCCTCGGGAATGAAAAACTGTTTTTT
CASSVALGNEKLFF
>TRBV30|.|.|TRBJ2-5
TGTGCCTGGAGTGTCGGATTCGACGGTCGGGGGGAGACCCAGTACTTC
CAWSVGFDGRGETQYF
>TRBV19|.|TRBD1|TRBJ1-3
TGTGCCAGTAGTAGACGCCCTACCCGGGACAGGATCTCTGGAAACACCATATATTTT
CASSRRPTRDRISGNTIYF
>TRBV3-1/TRBV3-2|.|.|TRBJ2-5
TGTGCCAGCAGCCCCTCCCGTGGCGGGGGCCCAGAGACCCAGTACTTC
CASSPSRGGGPETQYF
>TRBV5-4|.|.|TRBJ2-5
TGTGCCAGCAGCTTGGACAGGTACCAAGAGACCCAGTACTTC
CASSLDRYQETQYF
>TRBV11-2|.|TRBD1|TRBJ2-3
TGTGCCAGCAGTCAGATAGGACAGGGCACAGATACGCAGTATTTT
CASSQIGQGTDTQYF
>TRBV28|.|.|TRBJ1-3
TGTGCCAGTTGCAGGGGTTCTTCTGGAAACACCATATATTTT
CASCRGSSGNTIYF
>TRBV7-8|.|.|TRBJ1-1
TGTGCCAGCAGCTTAGGGAGCGGGGAGAACACTGAAGCTTTCTTT
CASSLGSGENTEAFF
>TRBV20-1|.|.|TRBJ2-3
TGCAGTGCTAGTACAGCGCTACTAGGCACAGATACGCAGTATTTT
CSASTALLGTDTQYF
>TRBV13|few|.|TRBJ1-1
TGTGCCAGCAGCTCCCGCTGGGGCCCTCGCACTGAAGCTTTCTTT
CASSSRWGPRTEAFF